This T cell receptor (beta chain) was obtained from a study of blood T cell repertoires in COVID-19 (dated by TCRdb to 2020 to 2021). With regard to the full study: Collaborator samples came from the United States, Italy and Spain and covered acute and convalescent phases of COVID-19. The dataset comprised deeply sampled blood TCRbeta repertoires from subjects exposed to, actively infected with, or recovered from COVID-19. HLA class I and class II types, where available, came from metadata supplied by the sample provider rather than from assay-based typing. Sample metadata almost always included a de-identified subject ID, COVID-19 status, age in years and sex. The repertoires were released in a freely available public database intended as a resource for research on the immune response to SARS-CoV-2. The samples were drawn from two sources: the first 160 participants of the ongoing ImmuneRACE study, and fewer than 1,500 subjects contributed by 6 global collaborators. The material from the prospective study consisted of cDNA or gDNA derived from T cells, B-cell-depleted T cells, or PBMCs.

The study at large found these results: The amount of clinical and demographic metadata varied by source and participant and was provided uncurated.

Participants in the prospective study were aged roughly 18 to 100 years, lived in 20 to 30 United States geographic areas, and enrolled through a virtual design. To assign participants to cohorts, the prospective study relied on clinical history that participants themselves reported in a screening survey and a study questionnaire. Recovered participants in ImmuneRACE Cohort 3 were defined as having two consecutive negative NP/OP PCR tests, clearance from a healthcare professional, or resolution of symptoms. Each participant in the prospective study had whole blood, serum and a nasopharyngeal or oropharyngeal swab collected by mobile phlebotomists. Participants in the prospective study had the option to provide additional blood draws and questionnaires over an approximately 2-month period. Prospective study blood samples were shipped either frozen or at room temperature before DNA extraction. Trimming removed 6 bases from V and 4 bases from J, leaving 9 bases between the germline ends. From a lookup of the germline V gene, CDR1 and CDR2 are MGHRA and YSYEKL. The CDR3 sequence holds 12 residues, the cysteine and phenylalanine included. The only DNA kept is the CDR3, 36 bases in frame from the first base.

The immunoSEQ Assay, a bias-controlled multiplex PCR, was used to amplify TCRbeta CDR3 regions from genomic DNA. Concerning the study's data processing: Within the assay, amplification of reference gene primers was used to estimate how many nucleated cells each sample contained. To quantify the absolute abundance of each unique TCRbeta CDR3 rearrangement, sequence reads were collapsed and filtered. Productive Simpson clonality was computed per sample as the square root of Simpson's diversity index over productive rearrangements. TCRdb limited this immuneACCESS table to in-frame rearrangements with V and J called. A share of clones is missing; checked studies link under half to unresolved V genes, and the rest is unexplained. D and trimming come from the DNA, and the V and J calls and clone size come from that table. This sample comprises hundreds of thousands of clones, approximately 86% of them detected only once. Together, the top ten hold around 8% of the sample.

This clone showed up just once. Its target antigen remains unknown. Base quality data are lacking; no much larger clone is found one base away. The sample taken for sequencing was PBMCs or T cells enriched from blood (not recorded which). The TCR comes from a woman in her sixties who had recovered from COVID-19. The chain uses TRBV4-1 and TRBJ2-5, with the D gene call left open. CDR3 protein: CASSLRIETQYF. The DNA sequence is as follows: TGCGCCAGCAGTTTGAGGATAGAGACCCAGTACTTC.